Detailed here is one TCR beta chain. Its antigen is unknown. The data were obtained in a study of regulatory T cells in long-lasting Graves disease. Study results and caveats: Public clonotype sharing was higher in persistent than newly diagnosed patients. Repertoires from persistent disease leaned toward TRBV28, TRBJ1-2 and TRBJ2-5. Samples came from peripheral blood alone, without thyroid tissue.

V gave up 2 bases and J gave up 6 bases, with 11 bases separating them. CDR1 SGHAT and CDR2 FQNNGV come from the germline V gene. This CDR3 has 14 amino acids. Time point defined: persistent/refractory GD, antithyroid drugs over 5 years with positive TRAb. The TCR library was prepared using RNA isolated from PBMCs. Tubes containing EDTA received 8 to 9.5 milliliters of drawn peripheral blood. Arm-PCR of CDR3 regions with iRepertoire HTBI primers generated TCR beta libraries. From the multiplex PCR reads, TCRdb called clonotypes with MiXCR, one entry per CDR3 protein. The data show around 460,000 distinct CDR3 sequences, less than 25% seen once.

Material: peripheral blood mononuclear cells (PBMCs), obtained when the disease was refractory, from a patient treated with antithyroid drugs. The chain couples TRBV11-2 to TRBJ2-1; D is perhaps TRBD1 (6 bases). The TCR comes from a female donor with Graves disease. The CDR3 reads CASSLSGAGNEQFF. In nucleotides, the CDR3 is TGTGCCAGCAGCTTATCAGGGGCCGGCAATGAGCAGTTCTTC.